Described below is a single TCR beta chain sequence and its context. Its specificity is not known. This record comes from a study of memory CD4+ T cells and cytomegalovirus serostatus. On the study more broadly: Of the healthy Belgian adults, 9 were CMV seropositive and more than 20 seronegative.

Single viable CD3+CD4+CD8-CD45RO+ cells were sorted as the memory CD4+ T cells. Positive selection with CD4 microbeads enriched total CD4+ T cells. Per the authors' pipeline: After removing out-of-frame reads, around 2,000,000 distinct TCRbeta sequences remained. Some clones are missing from TCRdb's copy, which holds only in-frame ones; the method was immunoSEQ multiplex PCR. The V and J calls and the clone size are those of that table, but D and trimming were determined from the DNA. The data contain about 50,000 clones, around four fifths of them singletons. The study's findings and limits: Repertoires predicted CMV serostatus with median bootstrapped AUC of about 0.96.

Per the germline V gene, CDR1 is SGDLS and CDR2 is YYNGEE. The V gene lost 4 bases and the J gene lost 7 bases, with 17 bases spanning the gap. The CDR3 runs 15 residues. The specimen sequenced was memory CD4+ T cells from blood. This TCR was recovered from an adult in good health and CMV-seronegative. The V call is TRBV9, the J call TRBJ1-4; D possibly corresponds to TRBD1 (5 bases). The CDR3 sequence is CASSLTSAGGEKLFF. CDR3 nucleotide sequence: TGTGCCAGCAGCCTGACATCCGCCGGGGGTGAAAAACTGTTTTTT. Combining the CDR3 with reference TRBV9 and TRBJ1-4 gives the whole variable domain DSGVTQTPKHLITATGQRVTLRCSPRSGDLSVYWYQQSLDQGLQFLIQYYNGEERAKGNILERFSAQQFPDLHSELNLSSLELGDSALYFCASSLTSAGGEKLFFGSGTQLSVL.